This passage covers 23 T cell receptor beta chains from one sample sequenced in a study of CD8 T cells in Susac syndrome. Reverse transcription of roughly 0.5 to 1 ug RNA was carried out with random hexamers. TCRdb re-derived calls from the immunoSEQ multiplex PCR reads in MiXCR, one entry per CDR3 protein. The table lists about 73,000 distinct CDR3 sequences, just under 95% of them singletons. The specimen was CD8+ T cells from PBMCs. All receptors come from a human donor with multiple sclerosis.

J is TRBJ2-5 and V is TRBV10-3, with 8 bases aligning to TRBD2. J was trimmed by 3 bases and V by 5 bases; bases with no gene match: 8. The CDR3 totals 15 residues. Looked up from germline, CDR1 is ENHRY and CDR2 is SYGVKD. This chain's CDR3 is CAISPGRVGEETQYF. CDR3 sequence (DNA): TGTGCCATCAGTCCCGGGAGGGTGGGGGAAGAGACCCAGTACTTC.

The chain recombines TRBV14 with TRBJ2-1; the D gene could be TRBD1 or TRBD2 (5 bases each). The germline gives CDR1 SGHDN, CDR2 FVKESK. V lost 8 bases and J lost 4, with 18 bases in between. The CDR3 consists of 15 residues. DNA of the CDR3: TGTGCCAGCTCAAGGGGAGCGGAAATATACAATGAGCAGTTCTTC. Translated: CASSRGAEIYNEQFF.

The rearrangement links TRBV28 to TRBJ2-7; 10 bases agree with TRBD1. The trim removed 3 bases at V and 0 bases at J, leaving 5 bases unmatched. Germline CDR1 is MDHEN and CDR2 is SYDVKM. The CDR3 sequence is 16 residues long. Here the CDR3 DNA reads TGTGCCAGCAGTTTGCGACAGGGGGCCGGCTCCTACGAGCAGTACTTC. The encoded protein is CASSLRQGAGSYEQYF. The full variable domain, its missing parts supplied by reference TRBV28 and TRBJ2-7, is DVKVTQSSRYLVKRTGEKVFLECVQDMDHENMFWYRQDPGLGLRLIYFSYDVKMKEKGDIPEGYSVSREKKERFSLILESASTNQTSMYLCASSLRQGAGSYEQYFGPGTRLTVT.

V and J are TRBV6-5 and TRBJ2-5; TRBD2 is a possible D gene (5 bases). Germline CDR1 and CDR2: MNHEY and SVGAGI. This CDR3 has 14 residues. The V gene lost 2 bases and the J gene lost 4 bases, with 11 bases spanning the gap. In DNA form, the CDR3 reads TGTGCCAGCAGTTACGTTCGGGGATCAGAGACCCAGTACTTC. Amino acid sequence: CASSYVRGSETQYF.

The V gene is TRBV7-9, the J gene TRBJ1-6, with D perhaps matching TRBD1 (6 bases). CDR1 and CDR2 from the germline V gene are SEHNR and FQNEAQ (reference sequence). The length of the CDR3 is 16 residues. The germline V and J ends were trimmed by 6 bases and 0 bases, with 12 bases remaining between them. CDR3 DNA sequence: TGTGCCAGCAGAATCCAGGGGCCCTCCTATAATTCACCCCTCCACTTT. Amino acid sequence: CASRIQGPSYNSPLHF.

The chain links TRBV7-9 to TRBJ2-1, with D perhaps being TRBD1 or TRBD2 (5 bases each). The CDR3 is 13 amino acids. V shed 9 bases and J shed 3 bases, with 12 bases lying between them. Per the germline V gene, CDR1 is SEHNR and CDR2 is FQNEAQ (reference sequence). The CDR3 region is CASEGYDYNEQFF. CDR3 bases: TGTGCCAGTGAGGGGTATGACTACAATGAGCAGTTCTTC. The full variable domain, with the rest looked up from reference TRBV7-9 and TRBJ2-1, is DTGVSQNPRHKITKRGQNVTFRCDPISEHNRLYWYRQTLGQGPEFLTYFQNEAQLEKSRLLSDRFSAERPKGSFSTLEIQRTEQGDSAMYLCASEGYDYNEQFFGPGTRLTVL.

V and J are TRBV6-2 or TRBV6-3 and TRBJ2-5, with TRBD1 matching over 9 bases. V shed 1 base, J shed 5 bases, and the junction held 5 bases outside the gene matches. In germline, CDR1 is MNHEY, CDR2 SVGEGT. CDR3 size: 15 residues. The CDR3 sequence is CASSYLQGAEETQYF. The CDR3 DNA follows: TGTGCCAGCAGTTACTTACAGGGGGCCGAGGAGACCCAGTACTTC.

The V call is TRBV5-4, the J call TRBJ1-1; no reliable D call. Germline CDR1 and CDR2: SGHNT and YYREEE (reference sequence). V was clipped by 5 bases and J by 6 bases, with 17 bases between them. This CDR3 has 14 amino acids. CDR3 bases: TGTGCCAGCAGTTTGATCTCCGACACCTCTGAAGCTTTCTTT. This sequence encodes CASSLISDTSEAFF.

The V gene is TRBV2, the J gene TRBJ2-7; 8 bases are a match to TRBD2. The J segment lost 2 bases and the V segment lost 4 bases, leaving 4 bases of the junction unmatched. Looked up from germline, CDR1 is SNHLY and CDR2 is FYNNEI. The CDR3 runs to 14 residues. DNA of the CDR3: TGTGCCAGCAGTGGACGGGGGGGAACCTACGAGCAGTACTTC. Protein product: CASSGRGGTYEQYF.

The chain carries TRBV6-6 and TRBJ2-2; 8 bases agree with TRBD2. Trimming at V came to 1 base and at J to 4 bases, leaving 5 bases not matched to a gene. Germline-derived CDR1 and CDR2 are MNHNY and SVGAGI (reference sequence). This CDR3 spans 16 amino acids. Here the CDR3 reads CASSYLTGGATGELFF. The DNA of the CDR3 is TGTGCCAGCAGTTACTTGACGGGAGGGGCCACCGGGGAGCTGTTTTTT.

The chain uses TRBV30 and TRBJ2-7; D may be TRBD2 (5 bases). Trimming pared 3 bases from V and 3 bases from J, leaving 12 bases between. The CDR3 has 13 amino acids. Per the germline V gene, CDR1 is GTSNPN and CDR2 is SVGIG (reference sequence). The CDR3 sequence: CAWRDPSGYEQYF. The CDR3 region has the DNA TGTGCCTGGAGAGACCCCAGCGGCTACGAGCAGTACTTC.

The chain employs TRBV29-1 and TRBJ2-1, with 9 bases that match TRBD1. CDR1 and CDR2 (germline): SQVTM, ANQGSEA. The CDR3 runs to 14 residues. V was pared by 3 bases and J by 6 bases, with 6 bases of the junction left unmatched. This CDR3 reads CSVDWTGAGNEQFF. In DNA, the CDR3 is TGCAGCGTTGACTGGACAGGGGCGGGCAATGAGCAGTTCTTC.

This chain uses TRBV27 with TRBJ2-1, with D possibly TRBD1 on 6 matching bases. V lost 0 bases to trimming and J lost 6 bases, with 9 bases between them. Germline CDR1 and CDR2: MNHEY and SMNVEV (reference sequence). The CDR3 runs to 14 residues. The CDR3 DNA follows: TGTGCCAGCAGTTTATCCCAGGGGACCAATGAGCAGTTCTTC. Translating gives CASSLSQGTNEQFF.

The CDR3 region has the DNA TGTGCCAGCAGACTCGGTGGGGAGCAGTTCTTC. It codes for CASRLGGEQFF. This chain links TRBV13 with TRBJ2-1; D is ambiguous. The CDR3 covers 11 residues. With 6 bases removed from V and 10 bases from J, the gap between germline ends came to 10 bases. Germline CDR1 reads PRHDT; CDR2 reads FYEKMQ (reference sequence). The full variable domain, rest sourced from reference TRBV13 and TRBJ2-1, is AAGVIQSPRHLIKEKRETATLKCYPIPRHDTVYWYQQGPGQDPQFLISFYEKMQSDKGSIPDRFSAQQFSDYHSELNMSSLELGDSALYFCASRLGGEQFFGPGTRLTVL.

The chain carries TRBV2 and TRBJ1-2; D is uncertain. Trimming removed 5 bases from V and 8 bases from J, with 9 bases in between. The CDR3 is 11 amino acids. CDR1 is SNHLY, CDR2 FYNNEI, per germline. This CDR3 reads CASSTLNGYTF. The CDR3 coding sequence is TGTGCCAGCAGTACCCTCAACGGCTACACCTTC.

In its sample, this clonotype was seen a few times. V usage is TRBV18 and J usage is TRBJ2-7; no clear D. The CDR3 runs to 12 residues. Germline V lookup: CDR1 KGHSH, CDR2 LQKENI. The V end was cut by 4 bases, the J end by 2 bases, with 6 bases between. In nucleotides, the CDR3 is TGTGCCAGCTCACTCGATCCCTACGAGCAGTACTTC. Its translation is CASSLDPYEQYF.

This chain joins TRBV6-1 and TRBJ2-6, with 7 nucleotides matching TRBD2. Losses at the gene ends were 6 bases for V and 0 bases for J; bases not matched to a gene: 8. CDR3 length: 17 amino acids. In germline, CDR1 is MNHNS, CDR2 SASEGT. The CDR3 nucleotides are TGTGCCAGCAGGGGAGGGGATAGAAGCTCTGGGGCCAACGTCCTGACTTTC. Residues: CASRGGDRSSGANVLTF.

This rearrangement joins TRBV19 to TRBJ1-2, with D unresolved. The CDR3 spans 12 residues. The V and J ends lost 2 bases and 6 bases respectively, with 7 bases between them. Germline V CDR1 and CDR2: LNHDA, SQIVND (reference sequence). CDR3 coding DNA: TGTGCCAGTAGTATAAACAATGATGGCTACACCTTC. It specifies CASSINNDGYTF.

The gene calls are TRBV27 and TRBJ1-1; D is possibly TRBD1 (6 bases). This CDR3 is built from 14 residues. Trimming removed 5 bases from V and 7 bases from J, with 17 bases in between. Per the germline V gene, CDR1 is MNHEY and CDR2 is SMNVEV (reference sequence). The CDR3 is CASSLSGQLSEAFF. The CDR3 DNA reads TGTGCCAGCAGTCTCTCGGGACAATTAAGTGAAGCTTTCTTT.

The chain is built from TRBV29-1 and TRBJ2-3; weak D call: TRBD1 (6 bases). Germline assignment: CDR1 SQVTM and CDR2 ANQGSEA. The CDR3 has 15 amino acids. V gave up 1 base and J gave up 0 bases, with 11 bases separating them. CDR3 amino acids: CSVEGIQGSTDTQYF. For the CDR3, the DNA is TGCAGCGTTGAAGGGATACAGGGAAGCACAGATACGCAGTATTTT.

The CDR3 DNA sequence: TGTGCCAGCAGTTTGGTGGGTGTCGGGACTGGCTACACCTTC. It codes for CASSLVGVGTGYTF. This chain joins TRBV27 and TRBJ1-2, with D perhaps TRBD1 (5 bases). This CDR3 contains 14 residues. Germline V CDR1 and CDR2: MNHEY, SMNVEV (reference sequence). The V and J ends lost 3 bases and 7 bases respectively, with 15 bases between them.

V is TRBV4-1 and J is TRBJ2-7; 8 nucleotides line up with TRBD2. Trimming cost V 1 base and J 2 bases; bases outside gene matches: 7. CDR1 MGHRA and CDR2 YSYEKL come from the germline V gene. This CDR3 contains 16 residues. CDR3 nucleotide sequence: TGCGCCAGCAGCCAAGCTCCGGGACTAGGGGCCTACGAGCAGTACTTC. Encoded protein: CASSQAPGLGAYEQYF.

The rearrangement uses TRBV6-5 and TRBJ1-1; the D gene is possibly TRBD1 (5 bases). CDR3 length: 14 amino acids. CDR1 is MNHEY and CDR2 is SVGAGI in the germline V gene. Trimming cost V 2 bases and J 3 bases, with 10 bases left between them. The CDR3, as DNA: TGTGCCAGCAGTTACCTAGCGGGGCACACTGAAGCTTTCTTT. Translated: CASSYLAGHTEAFF.